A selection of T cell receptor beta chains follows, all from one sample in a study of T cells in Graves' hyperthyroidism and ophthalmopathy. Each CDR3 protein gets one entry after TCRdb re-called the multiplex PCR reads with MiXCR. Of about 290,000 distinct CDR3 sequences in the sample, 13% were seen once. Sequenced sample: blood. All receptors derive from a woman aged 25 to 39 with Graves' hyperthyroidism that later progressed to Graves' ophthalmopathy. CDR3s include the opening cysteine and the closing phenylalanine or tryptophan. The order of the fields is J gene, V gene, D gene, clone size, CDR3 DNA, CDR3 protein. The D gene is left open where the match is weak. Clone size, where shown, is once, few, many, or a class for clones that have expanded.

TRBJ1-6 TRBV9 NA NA TGTGCCAGCAGCGTAGAAGGACAGAGCGGGGCCCTCCACTTT CASSVEGQSGALHF
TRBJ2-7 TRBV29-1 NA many TGCAGCGTTGAAGGCGAGGGATACGAGCAGTACTTC CSVEGEGYEQYF
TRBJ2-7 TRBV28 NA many TGTGCCAGCAGGGCCTTTCCAGGGGCGGGCTACGAGCAGTACTTC CASRAFPGAGYEQYF
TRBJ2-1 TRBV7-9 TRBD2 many TGTGCCAGCAGCTTAGCGGTACTAGCGGGAGATGAGCAGTTCTTC CASSLAVLAGDEQFF
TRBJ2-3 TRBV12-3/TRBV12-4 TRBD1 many TGTGCCAGCAGTAGACAGGGGGCGCTGGGCACAGATACGCAGTATTTT CASSRQGALGTDTQYF
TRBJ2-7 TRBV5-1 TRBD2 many TGCGCCAGCAGAGTCGAGACTAGCGGCTTCTACGAGCAGTACTTC CASRVETSGFYEQYF
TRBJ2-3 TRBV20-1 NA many TGCAGTGCTAGAGATGGAGGGAGAGGAGGGGGCGGGGAAGATACGCAGTATTTT CSARDGGRGGGGEDTQYF
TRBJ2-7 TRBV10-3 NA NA TGTGCCATCAGCTTGGACAACTCCTACGAGCAGTACTTC CAISLDNSYEQYF
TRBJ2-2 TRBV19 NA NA TGTGCCAGTAGTACAGGGTCGGTCACCGGGGAGCTGTTTTTT CASSTGSVTGELFF
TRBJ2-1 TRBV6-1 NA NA TGTGCCAGCAATGGACAGACATACAATGAGCAGTTCTTC CASNGQTYNEQFF
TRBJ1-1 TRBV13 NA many TGTGCCAGCAGCTTAGGCCCTGGGCAGAACACTGAAGCTTTCTTT CASSLGPGQNTEAFF
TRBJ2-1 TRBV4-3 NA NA TGCGCCAGCAGCCTCGCTGCCAGGGACAATGAGCAGTTCTTC CASSLAARDNEQFF
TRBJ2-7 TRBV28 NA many TGTGCCAGCACCTCCATGCCCTTCTACGAGCAGTACTTC CASTSMPFYEQYF
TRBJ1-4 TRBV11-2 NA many TGTGCCAGCAGCCAATCCAGGAATGAAAAACTGTTTTTT CASSQSRNEKLFF
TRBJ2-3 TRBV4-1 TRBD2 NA TGCGCCAGCAGCCTAACCACCCCGGGACTAACTAACACAGATACGCAGTATTTT CASSLTTPGLTNTDTQYF
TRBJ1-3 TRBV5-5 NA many TGTGCCAGCAGCTTGGCGGGGGGAAACACCATATATTTT CASSLAGGNTIYF
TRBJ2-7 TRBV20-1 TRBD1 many TGCAGTGCTAGGGACAGGGGGCGCTACGAGCAGTACTTC CSARDRGRYEQYF
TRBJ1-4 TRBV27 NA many TGTGCCAGCAGCCACAGGGACACCGATAATGAAAAACTGTTTTTT CASSHRDTDNEKLFF
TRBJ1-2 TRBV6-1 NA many TGTGCCAGCAGTACGGGGGGGCGGAGGGCCCGATATGGCTACACCTTC CASSTGGRRARYGYTF
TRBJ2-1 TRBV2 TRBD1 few TGTGCCAGCCACGACAGGGGGGTTTTAGGGGGTTACAATGAGCAGTTCTTC CASHDRGVLGGYNEQFF
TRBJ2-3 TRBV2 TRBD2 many TGTGCCAGCGAGGCCAGCGGGAGGGGAACAGATACGCAGTATTTT CASEASGRGTDTQYF
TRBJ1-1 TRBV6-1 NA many TGTGCCAGCAGCCCCGGAGGGATTAGGACTGAAGCTTTCTTT CASSPGGIRTEAFF
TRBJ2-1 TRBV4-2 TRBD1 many TGTGCCAGCAGCCGGACCGGACAGGGCAATGAGCAGTTCTTC CASSRTGQGNEQFF
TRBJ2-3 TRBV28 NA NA TGTGCCAGCACTTTAGGGGTTGGGGTGGTCGGCACAGATACGCAGTATTTT CASTLGVGVVGTDTQYF
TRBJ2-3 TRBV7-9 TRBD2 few TGTGCCAGCAGTTTTCCCGGGACTAGACACGGGTCTAGCACAGATACGCAGTATTTT CASSFPGTRHGSSTDTQYF
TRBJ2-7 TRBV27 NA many TGTGCCAGCGCCACGGACCTCTCCCCGGCGGAGCAGTACTTC CASATDLSPAEQYF
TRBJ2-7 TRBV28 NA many TGTGCCAGCAGTTCCCCCCCCTCCTTGTACTTC CASSSPPSLYF
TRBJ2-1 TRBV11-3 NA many TGTGCCAGCAGCGGGCGGGGACGGAGCTCCTACAATGAGCAGTTCTTC CASSGRGRSSYNEQFF
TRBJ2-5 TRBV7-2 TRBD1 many TGTGCCAGCAGCTTAGCAGGGGACAGGGGCGTTTTAGGAGAGACCCAGTACTTC CASSLAGDRGVLGETQYF
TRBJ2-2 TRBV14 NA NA TGTGCCAGCAGCCAAGACTTGGACACCGGGGAGCTGTTTTTT CASSQDLDTGELFF
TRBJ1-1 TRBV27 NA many TGTGCCAGCAGTTGGGCCGGGGGCCACACTGAAGCTTTCTTT CASSWAGGHTEAFF
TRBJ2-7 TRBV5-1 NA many TGCGCCAGCAGCTCCACACGGGATTACGAGCAGTACTTC CASSSTRDYEQYF
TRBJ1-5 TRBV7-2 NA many TGTGCCAGCAGCTTAAGGGCCAGAAGCAATCAGCCCCAGCATTTT CASSLRARSNQPQHF
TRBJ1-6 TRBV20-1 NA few TGCAGTGCGATGATGCTCAGCTCCTATAATTCACCCCTCCACTTT CSAMMLSSYNSPLHF
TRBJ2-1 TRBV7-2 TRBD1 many TGTGCCAGCAGTCGTGAAACCGGGACAGGAGCCAATGAGCAGTTCTTC CASSRETGTGANEQFF
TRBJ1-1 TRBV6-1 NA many TGTGCCAGCAGTCGAGGGACCCCGGGCACTGAAGCTTTCTTT CASSRGTPGTEAFF
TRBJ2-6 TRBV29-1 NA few TGCAGCGTTTCCGTGGGCCGCTCTGGGGCCAACGTCCTGACTTTC CSVSVGRSGANVLTF